Shown below are 9 T cell receptor beta chains from a single sample sequenced in a study of PD-L1 blockade in urothelial cancer. The assay was immunoSEQ multiplex PCR, and TCRdb's table has in-frame clones only and misses some. Counted here are 75,000 to 95,000 clones, over 90% occurring once; the ten biggest clones make up 8% to 9.5%. Sequenced material: PBMCs, taken around atezolizumab (anti-PD-L1) treatment. These receptors were taken from a man aged 55-75 years with urothelial cancer.

This rearrangement joins TRBV28 to TRBJ1-2; D may be TRBD1 (5 bases). Deletions cut 2 bases from V and 10 bases from J, with 14 bases between. The CDR3 consists of 13 residues. Germline assignment: CDR1 MDHEN and CDR2 SYDVKM. In nucleotides, the CDR3 is TGTGCCAGCAGTTTAAACAGGAGGGACCCCTACACCTTC. It is translated as CASSLNRRDPYTF.

CDR3: CASSLTSGSQETQYF. CDR3 sequence (DNA): TGTGCCAGCAGCTTGACTAGCGGGTCACAAGAGACCCAGTACTTC. The chain has TRBV5-4 and TRBJ2-5, with 9 bases aligning to TRBD2. The CDR3 length is 15 residues. V was pared by 1 base and J by 2 bases, with 3 bases of the junction left unmatched. CDR1 SGHNT and CDR2 YYREEE come from the germline V gene (reference sequence).

The rearrangement uses TRBV19 and TRBJ2-5, with TRBD2 matching over 10 bases. This CDR3 has 16 amino acids. CDR1 is LNHDA and CDR2 is SQIVND in the germline V gene (reference sequence). V lost 0 bases and J lost 5; bases outside the gene matches: 6. The CDR3 DNA is TGTGCCAGTAGTATAGATCTAAGCGGGGGGGCCGAGACCCAGTACTTC. Protein product: CASSIDLSGGAETQYF.

This clone was observed once. The chain combines TRBV18 with TRBJ2-1; 7 bases line up with TRBD2. The V and J ends lost 1 base and 7 bases, in that order; junction bases with no gene match: 7. This CDR3 has 15 residues. Germline V gives CDR1 KGHSH, CDR2 LQKENI. CDR3 amino acids: CASSPQREVGNEQFF. In DNA, the CDR3 is TGTGCCAGCTCACCACAACGGGAGGTTGGGAATGAGCAGTTCTTC. Full variable domain (outside the CDR3, taken from reference TRBV18 and TRBJ2-1): NAGVMQNPRHLVRRRGQEARLRCSPMKGHSHVYWYRQLPEEGLKFMVYLQKENIIDESGMPKERFSAEFPKEGPSILRIQQVVRGDSAAYFCASSPQREVGNEQFFGPGTRLTVL.

The chain is built from TRBV4-2 and TRBJ2-1; D call uncertain. Trimming stripped 0 bases from V and 4 bases from J, with 13 bases between. The CDR3 spans 16 residues. CDR1 is LGHNA, CDR2 YNFKEQ, per germline. Here the CDR3 DNA reads TGTGCCAGCAGCCAAGAAATCTCCCGCGGATACAATGAGCAGTTCTTC. Its translation: CASSQEISRGYNEQFF.

This chain connects TRBV20-1 to TRBJ2-7, with D uncertain. This CDR3 has 10 residues. Trimming removed 5 bases at V and 3 bases at J, with 5 bases between. Per germline, CDR1 DFQATT and CDR2 SNEGSKA (reference sequence). In nucleotides, the CDR3 is TGCAGTGCTCTATACTACGAGCAGTACTTC. It translates to CSALYYEQYF.

The chain is built from TRBV7-2 and TRBJ2-1; 14 nucleotides agree with TRBD2. The CDR3 contains 18 residues. The germline gives CDR1 SGHTA, CDR2 FQGNSA. After removal of 5 bases from V and 0 bases from J, the junction contained 6 bases not matched to a gene. This CDR3 reads CASSMGLAGVSSYNEQFF. As DNA, the CDR3 is TGTGCCAGCAGCATGGGACTAGCGGGAGTGAGCTCCTACAATGAGCAGTTCTTC.

V gene TRBV10-3 combines with J gene TRBJ1-1; 7 nucleotides align to TRBD1. J was trimmed by 1 base and V by 8 bases; bases with no gene match: 4. The CDR3 has 13 residues. Germline assignment: CDR1 ENHRY and CDR2 SYGVKD. The CDR3, as DNA: TGTGCCATCGGCGGGACAGCGAACACTGAAGCTTTCTTT. Translating it yields CAIGGTANTEAFF.

This clone has a single count. CDR3 region: CASSYVGAPYEQYF. The CDR3 DNA reads as TGTGCCAGCAGTTACGTGGGAGCCCCCTACGAGCAGTACTTC. This chain links TRBV6-5 with TRBJ2-7; D may be TRBD2 (5 bases). Germline-derived CDR1 and CDR2 are MNHEY and SVGAGI. V was trimmed by 2 bases and J by 2 bases, leaving 10 bases between them. The CDR3 consists of 14 residues.